Listed below are T cell receptor beta chains from one sample, sequenced in a study of cytomegalovirus exposure and HLA in healthy donors. Clones were sequenced by immunoSEQ multiplex PCR, and TCRdb holds only the in-frame ones, with some missing. The sample comprises about 190,000 clones, about four fifths of which are singletons, and approximately 1% rests with the top ten. The sample comprised PBMCs. All receptors derive from a woman aged 40 to 55 in good health and CMV-seronegative. Both conserved end residues are part of each CDR3. Fields, in order: clone size, V gene, D gene, J gene, CDR3 DNA, CDR3 protein. D genes are given only for firm matches. Part of the rows lack a size; the others show once, few, many or a class for expanded clones.

clone_size: -
v_call: TRBV9
d_call: TRBD2
j_call: TRBJ2-2
cdr3_nt: TGTGCCAGCAGCGTACGACTAGCGGACGGGGAGCTGTTTTTT
cdr3_aa: CASSVRLADGELFF

clone_size: few
v_call: TRBV5-4
d_call: TRBD1
j_call: TRBJ1-6
cdr3_nt: TGTGCCAGCAGCTCGGCTACAGGGGTCAATTCACCCCTCCACTTT
cdr3_aa: CASSSATGVNSPLHF

clone_size: -
v_call: TRBV5-1
d_call: TRBD2
j_call: TRBJ2-1
cdr3_nt: TGCGCCAGCAGCTTAGCGGGAGGGCCCAGGGAGCAGTTCTTC
cdr3_aa: CASSLAGGPREQFF

clone_size: -
v_call: TRBV4-3
d_call: TRBD2
j_call: TRBJ2-1
cdr3_nt: TGCGCCAGCAGCCAAGTCGGGATAGCGGGCAATGAGCAGTTCTTC
cdr3_aa: CASSQVGIAGNEQFF

clone_size: -
v_call: TRBV18
d_call: TRBD2
j_call: TRBJ2-7
cdr3_nt: TGTGCCAGCTCACCAAGCAGTGAACTAGCGGTCGCCTACGAGCAGTACTTC
cdr3_aa: CASSPSSELAVAYEQYF

clone_size: -
v_call: TRBV5-1
d_call: TRBD1
j_call: TRBJ2-1
cdr3_nt: TGCGCCAGCAGCTACGGACAGGGGAGCAACAATGAGCAGTTCTTC
cdr3_aa: CASSYGQGSNNEQFF

clone_size: -
v_call: TRBV18
d_call: TRBD1
j_call: TRBJ1-1
cdr3_nt: TGTGCCAGCTCACCCGGGACAGGGGGGACTGAAGCTTTCTTT
cdr3_aa: CASSPGTGGTEAFF

clone_size: -
v_call: TRBV18
d_call: -
j_call: TRBJ1-1
cdr3_nt: TGTGCCAGCTCACCAGACAGTCTGAACACTGAAGCTTTCTTT
cdr3_aa: CASSPDSLNTEAFF

clone_size: -
v_call: TRBV18
d_call: TRBD1
j_call: TRBJ1-5
cdr3_nt: TGTGCCACCGGACAGGGGGGCAATCAGCCCCAGCATTTT
cdr3_aa: CATGQGGNQPQHF

clone_size: -
v_call: TRBV6-1
d_call: -
j_call: TRBJ1-5
cdr3_nt: TGTGCCAGCAGGCCTACAGGGTCTGAACAGCCCCAGCATTTT
cdr3_aa: CASRPTGSEQPQHF

clone_size: once
v_call: TRBV7-2
d_call: -
j_call: TRBJ1-4
cdr3_nt: TGTGCCAGCAGCTTAGACGGGACTAATGAAAAACTGTTTTTT
cdr3_aa: CASSLDGTNEKLFF

clone_size: -
v_call: TRBV9
d_call: -
j_call: TRBJ1-1
cdr3_nt: TGTGCCAGCAGCGTCGTAACAGGGTCGGAGGAGGCTTTCTTT
cdr3_aa: CASSVVTGSEEAFF

clone_size: -
v_call: TRBV19
d_call: TRBD1
j_call: TRBJ1-5
cdr3_nt: TGTGCCAGTAGTATAGTCCAGGGGGAGAATCAGCCCCAGCATTTT
cdr3_aa: CASSIVQGENQPQHF

clone_size: once
v_call: TRBV30
d_call: TRBD1
j_call: TRBJ1-1
cdr3_nt: TGTGCCTGGAGTAACACGGGACAGGGCCCTGAAGCTTTCTTT
cdr3_aa: CAWSNTGQGPEAFF

clone_size: -
v_call: TRBV2
d_call: TRBD2
j_call: TRBJ2-3
cdr3_nt: TGTGCCAGTGCTGTGAATAGCGGGAAAACAGATACGCAGTATTTT
cdr3_aa: CASAVNSGKTDTQYF

clone_size: -
v_call: TRBV7-3
d_call: -
j_call: TRBJ1-1
cdr3_nt: TGTGCCAGCAGCTTATACCCGGGGAGGAACACTGAAGCTTTCTTT
cdr3_aa: CASSLYPGRNTEAFF

clone_size: -
v_call: TRBV6-6
d_call: -
j_call: TRBJ1-1
cdr3_nt: TGTGCCAGCAGTCCCAAGAACACTGAAGCTTTCTTT
cdr3_aa: CASSPKNTEAFF

clone_size: -
v_call: TRBV19
d_call: TRBD1
j_call: TRBJ1-5
cdr3_nt: TGTGCCAGTAGTCCCGGACAGGGAATCAGCAATCAGCCCCAGCATTTT
cdr3_aa: CASSPGQGISNQPQHF

clone_size: -
v_call: TRBV2
d_call: -
j_call: TRBJ2-5
cdr3_nt: TGTGCCAGCAGTGAAGACATTCTCGAGACCCAGTACTTC
cdr3_aa: CASSEDILETQYF

clone_size: -
v_call: TRBV5-1
d_call: TRBD2
j_call: TRBJ2-1
cdr3_nt: TGCGCCAGCAGCTTGGGGACTAGCGGGACGGTGGAGCAGTTCTTC
cdr3_aa: CASSLGTSGTVEQFF

clone_size: -
v_call: TRBV7-2
d_call: TRBD1
j_call: TRBJ1-3
cdr3_nt: TGTGCCAGCAGTACCGACAGGGCTGGAAACACCATATATTTT
cdr3_aa: CASSTDRAGNTIYF

clone_size: -
v_call: TRBV19
d_call: TRBD1
j_call: TRBJ1-2
cdr3_nt: TGTGCCAGTAGACAGGGGGATGGCTACACCTTC
cdr3_aa: CASRQGDGYTF

clone_size: -
v_call: TRBV10-1
d_call: -
j_call: TRBJ2-3
cdr3_nt: TGCGCCAGCAGGGAGGGCAGGGTTGTTCCTAGCACAGATACGCAGTATTTT
cdr3_aa: CASREGRVVPSTDTQYF

clone_size: -
v_call: TRBV27
d_call: -
j_call: TRBJ1-6
cdr3_nt: TGTGCCAGCAGTTCTGTCCGGAACAGGGAAAAAAATAATTCACCCCTCCACTTT
cdr3_aa: CASSSVRNREKNNSPLHF

clone_size: -
v_call: TRBV4-2
d_call: -
j_call: TRBJ1-3
cdr3_nt: TGTGCCAGCAGCGCTCGGTGGAGCTCTGGAAACACCATATATTTT
cdr3_aa: CASSARWSSGNTIYF

clone_size: -
v_call: TRBV30
d_call: -
j_call: TRBJ1-1
cdr3_nt: TGTGCCTGGAGTCCCGAGGCCGGAGGATGGGTTGCAGGAGCTTTCTTT
cdr3_aa: CAWSPEAGGWVAGAFF

clone_size: -
v_call: TRBV4-1
d_call: -
j_call: TRBJ1-2
cdr3_nt: TGCGCCAGCAGCCAGCCGCTAGGCTATGGCTACACCTTC
cdr3_aa: CASSQPLGYGYTF

clone_size: -
v_call: TRBV5-1
d_call: TRBD1
j_call: TRBJ1-2
cdr3_nt: TGCGCCAGCAGCTTGGGACCGGGACAGGGGGCAGGGGGCTACACCTTC
cdr3_aa: CASSLGPGQGAGGYTF

clone_size: -
v_call: TRBV30
d_call: -
j_call: TRBJ1-5
cdr3_nt: TGTGCCTGGAGCCCAGACGGAGTCGAATGGCCCCAGCATTTT
cdr3_aa: CAWSPDGVEWPQHF

clone_size: -
v_call: TRBV7-9
d_call: -
j_call: TRBJ2-1
cdr3_nt: TGTGCCAGCAGCCCCATGGCTTTCCCCTACAATGAGCAGTTCTTC
cdr3_aa: CASSPMAFPYNEQFF

clone_size: -
v_call: TRBV18
d_call: TRBD1
j_call: TRBJ2-5
cdr3_nt: TGTGCCAGCTCACGCGGACAGGGGGCTTGGGAGACCCAGTACTTC
cdr3_aa: CASSRGQGAWETQYF

clone_size: -
v_call: TRBV27
d_call: TRBD2
j_call: TRBJ2-1
cdr3_nt: TGTGCCAGCAGTTTATCCGGGGGGTGGGATGAGCAGTTCTTC
cdr3_aa: CASSLSGGWDEQFF